The 18 T cell receptor beta chains below were found in one sample sequenced in a study of T cells in localized non-small cell lung cancer. The repertoire was sequenced with immunoSEQ multiplex PCR; TCRdb's copy has only in-frame clones and lacks some. The top ten clones hold roughly 14% of a sample with tens of thousands of clones, 84% of them seen once. Sequenced here: peripheral blood, sampled before any cancer treatment. The receptors come from a female donor of 60 years or more with stage I lung adenocarcinoma.

This clone appeared a single time. The V and J genes are TRBV5-1 and TRBJ1-4, with a weak D call TRBD1 (5 bases). Deletions cut 5 bases from V and 5 bases from J, with 10 bases between. Germline assignment: CDR1 SGHRS and CDR2 YFSETQ. This CDR3 comprises 13 residues. CDR3 in DNA: TGCGCCAGCAGACAGGTCCAGAATGAAAAACTGTTTTTT. Amino acid sequence: CASRQVQNEKLFF.

The chain couples TRBV2 to TRBJ1-2; 8 nucleotides agree with TRBD1. Trimming removed 4 bases from V and 7 bases from J; junction bases left unmatched: 5. Per germline, CDR1 SNHLY and CDR2 FYNNEI. This CDR3 spans 13 amino acids. For the CDR3, the DNA is TGTGCCAGCAGTGTGACAGGGGCAGGTGGCTACACCTTC. Its protein product is CASSVTGAGGYTF. Full variable domain (missing parts from reference TRBV2 and TRBJ1-2): EPEVTQTPSHQVTQMGQEVILRCVPISNHLYFYWYRQILGQKVEFLVSFYNNEISEKSEIFDDQFSVERPDGSNFTLKIRSTKLEDSAMYFCASSVTGAGGYTFGSGTRLTVV.

This clone was recorded only once. The CDR3 DNA sequence: TGTGCCAGCAGCACCTTCTCCGAGGCCCGCACAGATACGCAGTATTTT. It translates to CASSTFSEARTDTQYF. This chain uses TRBV9 with TRBJ2-3; D not certain. Trimming left V 4 bases short and J 1 base short, with 16 bases between. This CDR3 has 16 amino acids. Germline V gives CDR1 SGDLS, CDR2 YYNGEE.

V is TRBV5-5 and J is TRBJ1-2, with D uncertain. Germline CDR1 is SGHKS and CDR2 is YYEKEE (reference sequence). This CDR3 contains 15 residues. V lost 0 bases to trimming and J lost 0 bases, with 9 bases between them. This CDR3 reads CASSLVAEANYGYTF. CDR3 DNA sequence: TGTGCCAGCAGCTTGGTGGCCGAGGCTAACTATGGCTACACCTTC.

V is TRBV7-9 and J is TRBJ2-7; the D gene is possibly TRBD1 (5 bases). The CDR3 has 13 residues. The ends were cut back, 11 bases at V and 5 bases at J, with 19 bases in the middle. CDR1 and CDR2 from the germline V gene are SEHNR and FQNEAQ (reference sequence). Written as DNA, the CDR3 is TGTGCCGGGGCCCGCCCTCCGCTCGACGAGCAGTACTTC. Encoded protein: CAGARPPLDEQYF.

The chain uses TRBV5-1 and TRBJ2-3; D is unclear. V dropped 0 bases and J dropped 0 bases, with 2 bases sitting between them. Germline values: CDR1 SGHRS, CDR2 YFSETQ. CDR3 length: 13 amino acids. Here the CDR3 reads CASSLDSTDTQYF. The CDR3 nucleotides read TGCGCCAGCAGCTTGGACAGCACAGATACGCAGTATTTT.

The chain combines TRBV18 with TRBJ1-2; 7 bases are shared with TRBD1. The germline V gene encodes CDR1 KGHSH and CDR2 LQKENI. Trimming cost V 2 bases and J 7 bases; bases outside gene matches: 4. CDR3 length: 13 residues. The CDR3 DNA reads as TGTGCCAGCTCACCAAGACAGGGTACTGGCTACACCTTC. Protein product: CASSPRQGTGYTF.

The V call is TRBV6-6, the J call TRBJ2-2; maybe TRBD2 (5 bases). The CDR3 has 13 amino acids. Germline CDR1 reads MNHNY; CDR2 reads SVGAGI (reference sequence). V lost 6 bases and J 7 bases, leaving 12 bases between the germline ends. In DNA, the CDR3 is TGTGCCAGCAGGACAAAAGCGGACGGGGAGCTGTTTTTT. Translation gives CASRTKADGELFF.

V gene TRBV7-3 combines with J gene TRBJ2-3; 7 bases match TRBD2. The CDR3 is made up of 15 amino acids. CDR1 is SGHTA and CDR2 is FQGTGA in the germline V gene. J lost 2 bases, V lost 5 bases, and 7 bases had no gene match. In DNA, the CDR3 is TGTGCCAGCAGCGCCCACGGGACTACCACAGATACGCAGTATTTT. Amino acid sequence: CASSAHGTTTDTQYF.

Points on this clone: At the DNA level, this CDR3 is encoded by other sequences in the same sample as well. V usage is TRBV7-3 and J usage is TRBJ2-1; TRBD1 is a possible D gene (5 bases). The CDR3 is 14 amino acids. Looked up from germline, CDR1 is SGHTA and CDR2 is FQGTGA. V lost 3 bases and J lost 12, with 18 bases in between. The CDR3, as DNA: TGTGCCAGCAGCTTGACCCCAGGGAAATACGCGCAGTTCTTC. This translates into CASSLTPGKYAQFF.

In nucleotides, the CDR3 is TGTGCCAGCAGTTCCCCCCAGGTTTACAATGAGCAGTTCTTC. Protein product: CASSSPQVYNEQFF. V usage is TRBV6-5 and J usage is TRBJ2-1; D not certain. The CDR3 has 14 residues. Germline V gives CDR1 MNHEY, CDR2 SVGAGI. V was trimmed by 4 bases and J by 4 bases, leaving 11 bases between them.

Only a few counts were recorded for this clone. The chain recombines TRBV15 with TRBJ1-3; tentative D call: TRBD1 (6 bases). Looked up from germline, CDR1 is LNHNV and CDR2 is YYDKDF (reference sequence). The CDR3 contains 14 residues. V lost 6 bases to trimming and J lost 2 bases, with 11 bases between them. The CDR3 loop reads CATRREGAGNTIYF. CDR3 coding DNA: TGTGCCACCAGGAGGGAGGGGGCTGGAAACACCATATATTTT.

This rearrangement joins TRBV5-6 to TRBJ1-2; D remains ambiguous. This CDR3 spans 14 amino acids. Germline V CDR1 and CDR2: SGHDT, YYEEEE. V was cut by 0 bases and J by 8 bases, with 14 bases left in between. CDR3 DNA: TGTGCCAGCAGCTTGGATATAGGTGGGGTGGGCTACACCTTC. It yields the protein CASSLDIGGVGYTF.

The chain carries TRBV6-1 and TRBJ1-2; TRBD1 matches 7 bases. This CDR3 has 15 residues. The V gene's germline CDR1 is MNHNS and CDR2 SASEGT. Germline trimming cut 4 bases from V and 4 bases from J; bases unmatched to any gene: 9. The DNA for the CDR3 is TGTGCCAGCAGTGGACAGGGCGGGGTAGCCTATGGCTACACCTTC. Translation: CASSGQGGVAYGYTF.

The V gene is TRBV2, the J gene TRBJ2-4; 16 bases agree with TRBD2. V gave up 5 bases and J gave up 4 bases; unmatched junction bases: 5. The length of the CDR3 is 17 residues. Per germline, CDR1 SNHLY and CDR2 FYNNEI. The DNA of the CDR3 is TGTGCCAGCAGTCTACCGGGACTAGCGGGGGGGAAAAACATTCAGTACTTC. This encodes CASSLPGLAGGKNIQYF.

This chain connects TRBV6-5 to TRBJ1-2; TRBD1 is a possible D gene (5 bases). The CDR3 has 15 residues. V lost 6 bases to trimming and J lost 4 bases, with 18 bases between them. The V gene's germline CDR1 is MNHEY and CDR2 SVGAGI. CDR3 coding DNA: TGTGCCAGCAGCCCAAAGTACGGGGGGACCTATGGCTACACCTTC. This sequence encodes CASSPKYGGTYGYTF.

Written as DNA, the CDR3 is TGTGCCAGCAGCTTAGGACAGGGGGCTAACTATGGCTACACCTTC. Residues: CASSLGQGANYGYTF. V gene TRBV5-6 combines with J gene TRBJ1-2; 10 bases are a match to TRBD1. The CDR3 is 15 amino acids. Germline values: CDR1 SGHDT, CDR2 YYEEEE. V trimming: 2 bases; J trimming: 0 bases; junction bases outside the gene matches: 1.

This chain links TRBV7-9 with TRBJ1-1; possibly TRBD1 for D (5 bases). CDR1 is SEHNR, CDR2 FQNEAQ, per germline (reference sequence). This CDR3 has 15 residues. V was pared by 2 bases and J by 4 bases, with 14 bases between. CDR3 DNA: TGTGCCAGCAGCTTAATTGGGACCGGGCCCACTGAAGCTTTCTTT. It encodes CASSLIGTGPTEAFF.